Each of the 16 T cell receptor beta chains below was sequenced from the same sample in a study of Tregs in tolerant kidney transplant recipients. This table comes from immunoSEQ multiplex PCR, and its TCRdb copy is limited to in-frame clones, with some not included. The sample totals around 33,000 clones. Sequencing used CD8+ T cells from blood, obtained before the transplant. The origin of the receptors is a human donor who received a combined kidney and bone marrow transplant.

About this clone itself: From the germline J gene comes the end of the CDR3, since the read stops 3 residues before it. The chain uses TRBV6-2 or TRBV6-3 and TRBJ2-1; D is uncertain. V shed 3 bases and J shed 4 bases, with 10 bases lying between them. CDR3 size: 14 residues. Germline V gives CDR1 MNHEY, CDR2 SVGEGT. This chain's CDR3 is CASSYPGAYNEQFF. The part of the CDR3 DNA that was read is TGTGCCAGCAGTTATCCGGGTGCATACAATGAG.

Points on this clone: The germline gene is not matched at one end of the junction; a read error may be the cause. The read finishes 3 residues shy of the CDR3 end, and the germline J gene is used to complete it. The rearrangement links TRBV19 to TRBJ2-1; possibly TRBD1 or TRBD2 for D (6 bases each). The CDR3 covers 14 residues. Per germline, CDR1 LNHDA and CDR2 SQIVND (reference sequence). The CDR3 region is CASTIVGGGNEQFF. The covered CDR3 bases are TGTGCCAGTACTATAGTCGGAGGGGGCAATGAG.

Worth noting for this clone: The read comes to an end 3 residues before the CDR3 does, leaving the germline J gene to fill in the end. The chain uses TRBV20-1 and TRBJ2-7; D may be TRBD1 (6 bases). Trimming removed 5 bases at V and 1 base at J, with 12 bases between. This CDR3 has 13 residues. Per germline, CDR1 DFQATT and CDR2 SNEGSKA (reference sequence). CDR3 residues: CSADRDTSYEQYF. The sequenced part of the CDR3 DNA is TGCAGTGCTGACCGGGACACTTCCTACGAG.

In regard to this clone: The read falls 3 residues short of the CDR3 end, and the missing part is taken from the germline J gene. The chain recombines TRBV29-1 with TRBJ1-2; TRBD1 is a possible D gene (6 bases). V gave up 7 bases and J gave up 6 bases, with 15 bases separating them. This CDR3 is 12 amino acids long. The germline gives CDR1 SQVTM, CDR2 ANQGSEA. The CDR3 loop is CSAALAGDGYTF. The covered CDR3 bases are TGCAGCGCCGCGCTAGCAGGGGATGGC.

A note on this clone: The read ends 3 residues before the CDR3 terminus; that terminus is restored from the germline J gene. The gene calls are TRBV9 and TRBJ2-1; TRBD2 matches 7 bases. This CDR3 is built from 16 residues. Germline trimming cut 4 bases from V and 2 bases from J; bases unmatched to any gene: 9. Germline-derived CDR1 and CDR2 are SGDLS and YYNGEE. This CDR3 reads CASSPLAAITYNEQFF. Partial CDR3 DNA: TGTGCCAGCAGCCCGCTAGCGGCCATAACCTACAATGAG. The complete variable domain, with remaining parts taken from reference TRBV9 and TRBJ2-1, reads DSGVTQTPKHLITATGQRVTLRCSPRSGDLSVYWYQQSLDQGLQFLIQYYNGEERAKGNILERFSAQQFPDLHSELNLSSLELGDSALYFCASSPLAAITYNEQFFGPGTRLTVL.

The CDR3 protein is CASSIDVSGYEQYF. The part of the CDR3 DNA that was read is TGTGCCAGTAGTATAGATGTTAGCGGCTACGAG. The rearrangement uses TRBV19 and TRBJ2-7, with D tentatively TRBD2 (6 bases). The CDR3 is cut off 3 residues early in the read; its end comes from the germline J gene. The length of the CDR3 is 14 residues. The germline V and J ends were trimmed by 0 bases and 3 bases, with 9 bases remaining between them. Germline lookup yields CDR1 LNHDA and CDR2 SQIVND (reference sequence).

On this clone: The read stops 3 residues short of the end of the CDR3; the missing end is completed from the germline J gene. The V gene is TRBV29-1, the J gene TRBJ1-1; TRBD1 matches at 9 bases. J lost 4 bases, V lost 0 bases, and 12 bases had no gene match. Germline assignment: CDR1 SQVTM and CDR2 ANQGSEA. This CDR3 has 17 amino acids. The CDR3 loop reads CSVEDNARQGVVTEAFF. The part of the CDR3 DNA that was read is TGCAGCGTTGAAGACAACGCCCGACAGGGGGTGGTCACTGAA.

On this clone itself: The sequence runs out 3 residues before the end of the CDR3; the remainder is reconstructed from the germline J gene. The chain combines TRBV5-1 with TRBJ2-1; either TRBD1 or TRBD2 may supply D (6 bases each). This CDR3 is 15 amino acids long. The V end lost 3 bases, the J end lost 7 bases, and 17 bases lay between the germline ends. CDR1 and CDR2 from the germline V gene are SGHRS and YFSETQ. CDR3 DNA (partial): TGCGCCAGCAGCTCCTCGGGAGCCCAGGGGAATGAG. Amino acids: CASSSSGAQGNE. The full CDR3 protein is CASSSSGAQGNEQFF.

Turning to this clone: The sequence runs out 3 residues before the end of the CDR3; the remainder is reconstructed from the germline J gene. The J gene is TRBJ2-1, the V gene TRBV19; D is perhaps TRBD2 (6 bases). Germline CDR1 LNHDA, CDR2 SQIVND (reference sequence). The CDR3 is 15 amino acids. Trimming removed 3 bases from V and 7 bases from J, with 16 bases in between. The CDR3 reads CASSIFGGKWNEQFF. CDR3 DNA (partial): TGTGCCAGTAGTATCTTCGGCGGGAAGTGGAATGAG.

Note on this clone: The read terminates 3 residues ahead of where the CDR3 ends, so the germline J gene completes it. The chain is built from TRBV7-9 and TRBJ2-5, with 7 bases that match TRBD2. Germline-derived CDR1 and CDR2 are SEHNR and FQNEAQ (reference sequence). Unmatched junction bases numbered 3, after V lost 3 bases and J lost 2 bases. CDR3 length: 14 residues. The CDR3: CASSFPREQETQYF. The CDR3 DNA, read in part, is TGTGCCAGCAGCTTCCCGCGGGAGCAAGAGACC.

Points on this clone: Read sequence stops 3 residues before the CDR3 end, and the germline J gene provides the missing end. V and J are TRBV11-2 and TRBJ1-4; 8 bases line up with TRBD1. The germline V gene has CDR1 SGHAT and CDR2 FQNNGV. The CDR3 consists of 15 residues. The V segment lost 5 bases and the J segment 6 bases; nucleotides outside the gene matches: 8. CDR3 DNA, as far as it was read: TGTGCCAGCAGCCTACTCCAGGGGGCGGATGAAAAA. Amino acids: CASSLLQGADEK. From start to end, the CDR3 is CASSLLQGADEKLFF.

On this clone itself: From the germline J gene comes the end of the CDR3, since the read stops 3 residues before it. V is TRBV30 and J is TRBJ2-2; perhaps TRBD2 as D (5 bases). Germline values: CDR1 GTSNPN, CDR2 SVGIG (reference sequence). V was shortened by 0 bases and J by 9 bases, with 11 bases between the two germline ends. The CDR3 totals 13 residues. CDR3 sequence reads: CAWSVGVRRELFF. CDR3 DNA, as far as it was read: TGTGCCTGGAGTGTCGGGGTCCGACGGGAG.

As to this clone: Read data end 3 residues before the CDR3 end; the end is taken from the germline J gene. The chain employs TRBV7-8 and TRBJ1-1; TRBD1 agrees at 10 bases. V was clipped by 0 bases and J by 4 bases; unmatched bases: 2. This CDR3 region has 15 residues. Germline V CDR1 and CDR2: SGHVS, FQNEAQ. The CDR3 loop reads CASSLARQGATEAFF. The covered CDR3 bases are TGTGCCAGCAGCTTAGCCCGACAGGGGGCCACTGAA.

Remarks on this clone: The read comes to an end 3 residues before the CDR3 does, leaving the germline J gene to fill in the end. The chain recombines TRBV5-1 with TRBJ2-5; 7 bases line up with TRBD2. CDR3 length equals 14 residues. Germline V gives CDR1 SGHRS, CDR2 YFSETQ. V lost 3 bases and J lost 1; bases outside the gene matches: 3. CDR3 DNA, as far as it was read: TGCGCCAGCAGCTATCGGGGGGTCCAAGAGACC. Protein sequence: CASSYRGVQET. The whole CDR3 reads CASSYRGVQETQYF.

On this clone itself: With the read ending 3 residues before the CDR3 end, the germline J gene is used to fill in that end. This chain links TRBV20-1 with TRBJ2-7; D is possibly TRBD2 (6 bases). CDR1 and CDR2 (germline): DFQATT, SNEGSKA (reference sequence). The CDR3 length is 17 residues. The germline V and J ends were trimmed by 2 bases and 2 bases, with 22 bases remaining between them. This CDR3 is CSARIPLSGPAAYEQYF. CDR3 DNA (partial): TGCAGTGCTAGAATCCCCCTTAGCGGACCTGCCGCCTACGAG.

As concerns this clone: The read terminates 3 residues before the CDR3 end, so the remaining end is supplied by the germline J gene. The chain employs TRBV20-1 and TRBJ1-1; TRBD1 agrees at 8 bases. Germline CDR1 reads DFQATT; CDR2 reads SNEGSKA (reference sequence). After removal of 4 bases from V and 6 bases from J, the junction contained 13 bases not matched to a gene. The CDR3 runs to 15 residues. The CDR3 DNA, read in part, is TGCAGTGCTATACCCCGGACAGGGATTATCGCTGAA. Amino acid sequence: CSAIPRTGIIAE. The CDR3, in full, reads CSAIPRTGIIAEAFF.